This is a list of T cell receptor beta chains from one sample in a study of beta chain features in type 1 diabetes. Using immunoSEQ multiplex PCR, the repertoire was profiled, and TCRdb retains in-frame clones only, with some absent. The sample holds some 150,000 clones, 11% seen once. The specimen was central memory CD4+ T cells from blood. All receptors come from a man between 18 and 29 years old in good health. Both conserved end residues are part of each CDR3. Fields, in order: clone size, D gene, J gene, V gene, CDR3 DNA, CDR3 protein. D genes are given only for firm matches. The size entry is marked missing in some rows and otherwise reads once, few, many or a size class.

few	-	TRBJ1-2	TRBV5-1	TGCGCCAGCAGCTTGTCCCCGACAGCGAACTATGGCTACACCTTC	CASSLSPTANYGYTF
-	-	TRBJ2-7	TRBV6-1	TGTGCCAGCAGTGAAGCACCAGACTACGAGCAGTACTTC	CASSEAPDYEQYF
few	TRBD1	TRBJ1-2	TRBV29-1	TGCAGCGGGATCGATACCGGGACAGGGAATACTAACTATGGCTACACCTTC	CSGIDTGTGNTNYGYTF
-	-	TRBJ2-7	TRBV29-1	TGCAGCGTTGAAACCCACTCTTGGGGCGAGCAGTACTTC	CSVETHSWGEQYF
few	TRBD1	TRBJ1-2	TRBV7-2	TGTGCCAGCAGCTCCTGGACAGGGAATTTTGGCTACACCTTC	CASSSWTGNFGYTF
-	TRBD1	TRBJ1-2	TRBV5-1	TGCGCCAGCATGAGAGGAGAAGGGGGCGATAACTATGGCTACACCTTC	CASMRGEGGDNYGYTF
few	-	TRBJ1-4	TRBV18	TGTGCCAGCTCAACAGTACAGACGAGAAATGAAAAACTGTTTTTT	CASSTVQTRNEKLFF
few	-	TRBJ2-5	TRBV7-9	TGTGCCAGCAGCTTAGACAGGGACCAAGAGACCCAGTACTTC	CASSLDRDQETQYF
-	-	TRBJ2-7	TRBV5-1	TGCGCCAGCAGCCTTCGGGCGGGGTTTTCCTACGAGCAGTACTTC	CASSLRAGFSYEQYF
few	-	TRBJ2-3	TRBV7-9	TGTGCCAGCGGTAGACTAGAGGTCACAGATACGCAGTATTTT	CASGRLEVTDTQYF